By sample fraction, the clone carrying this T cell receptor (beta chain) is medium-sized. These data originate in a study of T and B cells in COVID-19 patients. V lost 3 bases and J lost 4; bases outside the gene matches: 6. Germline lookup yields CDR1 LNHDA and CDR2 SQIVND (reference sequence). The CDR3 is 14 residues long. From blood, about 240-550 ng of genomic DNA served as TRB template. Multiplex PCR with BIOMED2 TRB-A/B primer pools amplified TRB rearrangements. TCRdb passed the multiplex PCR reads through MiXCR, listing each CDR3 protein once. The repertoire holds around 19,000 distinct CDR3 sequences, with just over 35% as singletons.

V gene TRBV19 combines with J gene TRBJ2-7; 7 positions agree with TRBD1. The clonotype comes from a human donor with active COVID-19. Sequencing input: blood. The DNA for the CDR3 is TGTGCCAGTAGTATTGGAGGCAGGGGGTACGAGCAGTACTTC. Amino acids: CASSIGGRGYEQYF.